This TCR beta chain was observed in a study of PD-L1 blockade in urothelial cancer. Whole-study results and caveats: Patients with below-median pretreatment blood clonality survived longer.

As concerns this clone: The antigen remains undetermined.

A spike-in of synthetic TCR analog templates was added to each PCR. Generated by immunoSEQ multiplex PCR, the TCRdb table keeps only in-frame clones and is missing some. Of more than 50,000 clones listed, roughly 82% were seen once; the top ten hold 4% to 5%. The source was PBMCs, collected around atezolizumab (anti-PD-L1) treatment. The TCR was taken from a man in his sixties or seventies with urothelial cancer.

CDR3 in amino acids: CASSIGAGGDEQFF. DNA for the CDR3: TGTGCCAGTAGTATTGGGGCGGGGGGCGATGAGCAGTTCTTC. V gene TRBV19 combines with J gene TRBJ2-1; TRBD2 agrees at 8 bases. Germline-derived CDR1 and CDR2 are LNHDA and SQIVND (reference sequence). Trimming cost V 3 bases and J 8 bases; bases outside gene matches: 6. The CDR3 contains 14 residues.